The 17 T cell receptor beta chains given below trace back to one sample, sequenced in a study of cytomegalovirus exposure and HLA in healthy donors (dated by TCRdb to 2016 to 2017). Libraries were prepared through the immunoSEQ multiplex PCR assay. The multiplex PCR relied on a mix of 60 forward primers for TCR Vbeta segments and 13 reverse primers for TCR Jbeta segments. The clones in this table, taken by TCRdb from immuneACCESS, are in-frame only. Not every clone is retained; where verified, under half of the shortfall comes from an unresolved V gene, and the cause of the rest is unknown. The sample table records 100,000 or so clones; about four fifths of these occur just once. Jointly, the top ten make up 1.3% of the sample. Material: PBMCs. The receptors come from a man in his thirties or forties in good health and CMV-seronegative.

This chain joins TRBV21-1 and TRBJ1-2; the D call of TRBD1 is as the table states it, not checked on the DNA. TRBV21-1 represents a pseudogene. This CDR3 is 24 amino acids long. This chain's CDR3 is CASSKNGPQGTSFRACYGNHGYTF. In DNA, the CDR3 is TGTGCCAGCAGCAAAAATGGCCCACAGGGGACGAGTTTTAGGGCGTGCTACGGCAATCATGGCTACACCTTC.

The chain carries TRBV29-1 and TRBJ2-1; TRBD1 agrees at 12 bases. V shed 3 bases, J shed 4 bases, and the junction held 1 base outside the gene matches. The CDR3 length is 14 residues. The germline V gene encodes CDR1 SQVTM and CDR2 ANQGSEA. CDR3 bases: TGCAGCGTTGAGGGACAGGGGGCTTACAATGAGCAGTTCTTC. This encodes CSVEGQGAYNEQFF.

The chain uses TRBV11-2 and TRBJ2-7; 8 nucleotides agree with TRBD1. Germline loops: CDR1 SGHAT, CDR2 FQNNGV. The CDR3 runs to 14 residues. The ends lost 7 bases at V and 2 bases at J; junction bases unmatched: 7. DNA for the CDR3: TGTGCCAGCAAAATTGGACAGGGACCCTACGAGCAGTACTTC. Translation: CASKIGQGPYEQYF.

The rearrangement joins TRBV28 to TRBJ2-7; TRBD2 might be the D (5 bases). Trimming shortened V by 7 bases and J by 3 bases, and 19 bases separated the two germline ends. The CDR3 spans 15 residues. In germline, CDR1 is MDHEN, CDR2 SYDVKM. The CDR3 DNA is TGTGCCAGCATTACCGCCGGGATAGGAATCTACGAGCAGTACTTC. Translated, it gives CASITAGIGIYEQYF.

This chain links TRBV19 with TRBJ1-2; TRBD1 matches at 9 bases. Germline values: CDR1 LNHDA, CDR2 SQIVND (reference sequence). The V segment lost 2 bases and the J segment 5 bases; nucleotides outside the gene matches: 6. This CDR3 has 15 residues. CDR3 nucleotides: TGTGCCAGTAGTATAAAACAGGGGGCGGAATATGGCTACACCTTC. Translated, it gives CASSIKQGAEYGYTF.

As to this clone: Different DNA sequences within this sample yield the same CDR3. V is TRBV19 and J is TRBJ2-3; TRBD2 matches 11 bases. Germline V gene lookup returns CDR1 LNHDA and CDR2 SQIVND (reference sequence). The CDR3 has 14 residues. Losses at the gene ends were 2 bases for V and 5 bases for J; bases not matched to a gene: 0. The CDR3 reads CASSILAGGDTQYF. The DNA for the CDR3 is TGTGCCAGTAGTATACTAGCGGGAGGAGATACGCAGTATTTT.

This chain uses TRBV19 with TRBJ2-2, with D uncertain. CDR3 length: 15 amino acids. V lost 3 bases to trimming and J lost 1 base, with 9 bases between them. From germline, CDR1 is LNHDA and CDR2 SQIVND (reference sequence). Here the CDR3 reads CASSMRQGNTGELFF. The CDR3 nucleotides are TGTGCCAGTAGTATGAGACAAGGGAACACCGGGGAGCTGTTTTTT.

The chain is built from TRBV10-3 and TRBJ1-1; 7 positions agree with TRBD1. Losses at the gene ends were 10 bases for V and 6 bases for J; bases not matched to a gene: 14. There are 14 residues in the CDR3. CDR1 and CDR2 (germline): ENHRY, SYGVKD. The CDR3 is CATTPGQIFSEAFF. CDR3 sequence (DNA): TGTGCCACCACACCGGGACAGATTTTTTCTGAAGCTTTCTTT.

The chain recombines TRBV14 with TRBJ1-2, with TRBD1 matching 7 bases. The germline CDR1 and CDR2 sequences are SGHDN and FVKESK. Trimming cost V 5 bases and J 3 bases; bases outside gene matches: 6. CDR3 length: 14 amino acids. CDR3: CASSYSQGDYGYTF. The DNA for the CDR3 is TGTGCCAGCAGCTACTCGCAGGGGGACTATGGCTACACCTTC.

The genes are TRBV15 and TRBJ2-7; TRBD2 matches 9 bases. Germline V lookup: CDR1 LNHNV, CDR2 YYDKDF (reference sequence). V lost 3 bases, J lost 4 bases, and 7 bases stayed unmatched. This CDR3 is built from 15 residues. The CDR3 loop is CATSSRREGLYEQYF. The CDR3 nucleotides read TGTGCCACCAGCAGCCGGCGGGAGGGCCTGTACGAGCAGTACTTC.

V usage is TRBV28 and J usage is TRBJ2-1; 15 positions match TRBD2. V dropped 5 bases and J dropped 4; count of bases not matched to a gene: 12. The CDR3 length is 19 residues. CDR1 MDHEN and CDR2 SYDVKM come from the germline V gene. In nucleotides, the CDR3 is TGTGCCAGCAGTCCCGTTGGACTAGCGGGAGGGCCTTCTTACAATGAGCAGTTCTTC. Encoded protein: CASSPVGLAGGPSYNEQFF.

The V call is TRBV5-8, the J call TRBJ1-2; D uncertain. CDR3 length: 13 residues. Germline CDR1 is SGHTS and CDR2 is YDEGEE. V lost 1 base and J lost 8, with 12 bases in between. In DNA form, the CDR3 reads TGTGCCAGCAGCTTGTACACTGCCGGGGGCTACACCTTC. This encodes CASSLYTAGGYTF.

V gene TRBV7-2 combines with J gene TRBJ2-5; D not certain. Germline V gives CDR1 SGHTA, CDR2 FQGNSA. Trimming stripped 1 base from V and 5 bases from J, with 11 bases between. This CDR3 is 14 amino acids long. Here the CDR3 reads CASSLGPVRETQYF. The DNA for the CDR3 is TGTGCCAGCAGCTTAGGGCCAGTGAGGGAGACCCAGTACTTC.

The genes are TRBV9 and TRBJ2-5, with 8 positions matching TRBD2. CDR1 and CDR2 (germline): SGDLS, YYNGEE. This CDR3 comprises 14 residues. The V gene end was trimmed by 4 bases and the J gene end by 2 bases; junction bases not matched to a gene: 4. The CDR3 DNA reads TGTGCCAGCAGCCGTAGCGGGGTACAAGAGACCCAGTACTTC. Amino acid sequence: CASSRSGVQETQYF.

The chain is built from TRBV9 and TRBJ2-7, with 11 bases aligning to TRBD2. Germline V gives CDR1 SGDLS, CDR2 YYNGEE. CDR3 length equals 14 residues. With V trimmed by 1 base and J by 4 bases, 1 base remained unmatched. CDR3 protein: CASSVTSGSYEQYF. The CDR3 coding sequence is TGTGCCAGCAGCGTAACTAGCGGGAGTTACGAGCAGTACTTC. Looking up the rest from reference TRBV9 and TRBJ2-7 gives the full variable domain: DSGVTQTPKHLITATGQRVTLRCSPRSGDLSVYWYQQSLDQGLQFLIQYYNGEERAKGNILERFSAQQFPDLHSELNLSSLELGDSALYFCASSVTSGSYEQYFGPGTRLTVT.

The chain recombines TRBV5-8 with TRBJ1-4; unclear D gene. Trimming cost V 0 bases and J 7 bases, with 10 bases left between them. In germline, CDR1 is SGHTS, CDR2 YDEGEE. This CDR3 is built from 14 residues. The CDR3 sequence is CASSLGPGIEKLFF. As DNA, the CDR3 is TGTGCCAGCAGCTTGGGACCCGGGATTGAAAAACTGTTTTTT.

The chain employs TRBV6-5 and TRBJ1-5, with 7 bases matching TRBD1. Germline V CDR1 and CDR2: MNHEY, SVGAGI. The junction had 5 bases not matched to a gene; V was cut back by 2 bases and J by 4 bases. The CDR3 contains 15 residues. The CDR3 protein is CASSYRKGANQPQHF. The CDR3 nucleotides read TGTGCCAGCAGTTACCGAAAGGGGGCAAATCAGCCCCAGCATTTT.